A single sample gave rise to the 29 T cell receptor beta chains below, sequenced in a study of blood T cell repertoires in COVID-19. The table came from immunoSEQ multiplex PCR; TCRdb's copy has only in-frame clones and leaves some out. The sample shows fewer than 250,000 clones, about 91% of them seen only once. The specimen sequenced was peripheral blood. The receptor set was obtained from a woman in her thirties or forties with acute or convalescent COVID-19.

The rearrangement links TRBV29-1 to TRBJ1-2; possibly TRBD1 for D (6 bases). The CDR3 covers 14 residues. V was pared by 6 bases and J by 2 bases, with 16 bases between. Germline CDR1 SQVTM, CDR2 ANQGSEA. The CDR3 DNA reads TGCAGCGTCCCCCGGGACAAATCGAACTATGGCTACACCTTC. The encoded protein is CSVPRDKSNYGYTF.

J is TRBJ2-2 and V is TRBV2; 12 bases are shared with TRBD2. The CDR3 contains 18 residues. Germline V gene sequence: CDR1 SNHLY, CDR2 FYNNEI. Unmatched junction bases numbered 9, after V lost 0 bases and J lost 7 bases. In DNA form, the CDR3 reads TGTGCCAGCAGTGAAGCGCTCCTAGCGGGGGGGCCTTTCGGGGAGCTGTTTTTT. Translated: CASSEALLAGGPFGELFF.

In this sample, this clone turned up once. The chain recombines TRBV5-1 with TRBJ1-1; 9 bases match TRBD1. Germline V CDR1 and CDR2: SGHRS, YFSETQ. V gave up 0 bases and J gave up 3 bases; unmatched junction bases: 3. The CDR3 totals 15 residues. CDR3 coding DNA: TGCGCCAGCAGCTTGGAAGGGACAGGGTACACTGAAGCTTTCTTT. Its protein is CASSLEGTGYTEAFF.

V and J are TRBV19 and TRBJ1-5; weak D call: TRBD1 (6 bases). Looked up from germline, CDR1 is LNHDA and CDR2 is SQIVND (reference sequence). The CDR3 extends over 13 amino acids. Deletions cut 7 bases from V and 4 bases from J, with 11 bases between. The CDR3, as DNA: TGTGCCAGTACCGGACAGTTGAATCAGCCCCAGCATTTT. Residues: CASTGQLNQPQHF. Variable domain in full (rest from reference TRBV19 and TRBJ1-5): DGGITQSPKYLFRKEGQNVTLSCEQNLNHDAMYWYRQDPGQGLRLIYYSQIVNDFQKGDIAEGYSVSREKKESFPLTVTSAQKNPTAFYLCASTGQLNQPQHFGDGTRLSIL.

V and J are TRBV11-2 and TRBJ2-1, with 7 positions matching TRBD1. The CDR3 length is 15 residues. In germline, CDR1 is SGHAT, CDR2 FQNNGV. With 5 bases clipped from V and 2 bases from J, the junction kept 6 bases outside the gene matches. The CDR3 protein is CASSRWGQTYNEQFF. Written as DNA, the CDR3 is TGTGCCAGCAGCCGTTGGGGACAGACCTACAATGAGCAGTTCTTC.

This clone was counted only a few times. The chain is built from TRBV11-2 and TRBJ1-5; tentatively, D is TRBD1 (5 bases). This CDR3 contains 13 residues. The germline V gene has CDR1 SGHAT and CDR2 FQNNGV. Trimming pared 0 bases from V and 6 bases from J, leaving 6 bases between. The DNA for the CDR3 is TGTGCCAGCAGCTTAGACAGGGTTCAGCCCCAGCATTTT. This codes for CASSLDRVQPQHF.

The chain uses TRBV6-5 and TRBJ1-1; D possibly corresponds to TRBD1 (6 bases). The CDR3 totals 15 residues. Germline values: CDR1 MNHEY, CDR2 SVGAGI. V dropped 6 bases and J dropped 4 bases, with 18 bases sitting between them. This CDR3 is CASSLLGGEGTEAFF. The CDR3 DNA sequence: TGTGCCAGCAGCCTCCTAGGGGGTGAGGGCACTGAAGCTTTCTTT.

V usage is TRBV19 and J usage is TRBJ2-7, with a possible D match to TRBD2 (6 bases). V lost 1 base, J lost 5 bases, and 9 bases lay in between. Germline CDR1 is LNHDA and CDR2 is SQIVND (reference sequence). The CDR3 runs to 13 residues. CDR3 nucleotides: TGTGCCAGTAGTATAGGGCGCGGGGACGAGCAGTACGTC. This gives the protein CASSIGRGDEQYV.

The chain recombines TRBV29-1 with TRBJ2-1; 10 bases line up with TRBD2. The J segment lost 7 bases and the V segment lost 1 base, leaving 4 bases of the junction unmatched. This CDR3 has 14 amino acids. The germline V gene has CDR1 SQVTM and CDR2 ANQGSEA. The CDR3 sequence is CSVEAGSGGNEQFF. The CDR3 DNA sequence: TGCAGCGTTGAAGCTGGTAGCGGGGGGAATGAGCAGTTCTTC.

The genes are TRBV7-8 and TRBJ2-1; D is possibly TRBD1 (5 bases). The V gene's germline CDR1 is SGHVS and CDR2 FQNEAQ. The CDR3 contains 14 residues. V lost 4 bases and J lost 2, with 9 bases in between. CDR3 sequence: CASSYDSTYNEQFF. The CDR3, as DNA: TGTGCCAGCAGCTATGACAGCACCTACAATGAGCAGTTCTTC.

V usage is TRBV7-9 and J usage is TRBJ2-7; D may be TRBD1 (5 bases). Germline V CDR1 and CDR2: SEHNR, FQNEAQ (reference sequence). The V gene lost 4 bases and the J gene lost 4 bases, with 8 bases spanning the gap. This CDR3 spans 12 amino acids. CDR3 coding DNA: TGTGCCAGCAGCTACACAGGTTACGAGCAGTACGTC. It is translated as CASSYTGYEQYV.

DNA for the CDR3: TGTGCCAGTCTACCTAAAACAGGGGCGGCGGGTGGCTACACCTTC. This codes for CASLPKTGAAGGYTF. The V and J genes are TRBV19 and TRBJ1-2; 7 bases are shared with TRBD1. With 8 bases clipped from V and 7 bases from J, the junction kept 16 bases outside the gene matches. This CDR3 region has 15 residues. CDR1 is LNHDA, CDR2 SQIVND, per germline (reference sequence).

As for this clone: This same CDR3 is encoded by further DNA sequences in the sample. The chain uses TRBV11-2 and TRBJ1-2; possible D gene TRBD1, 5 bases. Germline V lookup: CDR1 SGHAT, CDR2 FQNNGV. The CDR3 spans 14 residues. The ends were cut back, 3 bases at V and 6 bases at J, with 14 bases in the middle. CDR3 sequence: CASSLGTGVNGYTF. The CDR3 region has the DNA TGTGCCAGCAGCTTGGGCACGGGGGTTAATGGCTACACCTTC.

The gene calls are TRBV10-2 and TRBJ2-1; 11 bases map to TRBD2. Germline loops: CDR1 WSHSY, CDR2 SAAADI. J gave up 8 bases and V 5 bases, and 5 bases lay outside the gene matches. The CDR3 has 14 residues. CDR3 in DNA: TGCGCCAGCAGTTTAGCGGGGGGGCTCGATGAGCAGTTCTTC. As protein: CASSLAGGLDEQFF.

The J gene is TRBJ2-3, the V gene TRBV9; TRBD2 agrees at 9 bases. The ends lost 0 bases at V and 0 bases at J; junction bases unmatched: 8. The V gene's germline CDR1 is SGDLS and CDR2 YYNGEE. CDR3 length: 18 residues. The CDR3 sequence: CASSVEGSGGHSTDTQYF. DNA for the CDR3: TGTGCCAGCAGCGTAGAAGGTAGCGGGGGCCACAGCACAGATACGCAGTATTTT. Full variable domain (remainder filled in from reference TRBV9 and TRBJ2-3): DSGVTQTPKHLITATGQRVTLRCSPRSGDLSVYWYQQSLDQGLQFLIQYYNGEERAKGNILERFSAQQFPDLHSELNLSSLELGDSALYFCASSVEGSGGHSTDTQYFGPGTRLTVL.

V usage is TRBV1 and J usage is TRBJ2-7; TRBD2, the D gene given by the table, was not confirmed from the DNA. TRBV1 is tagged as a pseudogene. The CDR3 spans 16 residues. CDR3 DNA sequence: TGCACCAGCAGCCAAGACGGGGGACTAGCTTGCCACGAGCAGTACGTC. This gives the protein CTSSQDGGLACHEQYV.

The chain uses TRBV5-1 and TRBJ2-3; possible D gene TRBD1, 6 bases. V was trimmed by 2 bases and J by 0 bases, leaving 13 bases between them. This CDR3 region has 16 residues. CDR1 SGHRS and CDR2 YFSETQ come from the germline V gene. Here the CDR3 DNA reads TGCGCCAGCAGCTTTCGCTCAGGGACAAGCACAGATACGCAGTATTTT. This gives the protein CASSFRSGTSTDTQYF.

The chain carries TRBV12-5 and TRBJ2-1; D perhaps matches TRBD2 (6 bases). With 0 bases removed from V and 0 bases from J, the gap between germline ends came to 12 bases. The germline V gene encodes CDR1 LGHNT and CDR2 FRNRAP. The length of the CDR3 is 17 residues. The CDR3 here is CASGLVPDGSSYNEQFF. The CDR3 DNA follows: TGTGCTAGTGGTTTGGTACCCGACGGGAGCTCCTACAATGAGCAGTTCTTC.

V usage is TRBV4-2 and J usage is TRBJ2-3; 12 bases line up with TRBD2. This CDR3 region has 16 residues. Per germline, CDR1 LGHNA and CDR2 YNFKEQ. V shed 1 base and J 1 base; nucleotides not matched to a gene: 0. DNA of the CDR3: TGTGCCAGCAGCCAAGGACTAGCGGGGGGCACAGATACGCAGTATTTT. Residues: CASSQGLAGGTDTQYF.

The rearrangement joins TRBV28 to TRBJ1-5; D is unclear. V shed 6 bases and J shed 10 bases, with 19 bases lying between them. The CDR3 is made up of 14 amino acids. Germline V gene data show CDR1 as MDHEN and CDR2 as SYDVKM. The CDR3 sequence is CASSLLPIASPQHF. CDR3 in DNA: TGTGCCAGCAGCCTCCTCCCCATAGCAAGTCCCCAGCATTTT. The full variable domain, completed using reference TRBV28 and TRBJ1-5, is DVKVTQSSRYLVKRTGEKVFLECVQDMDHENMFWYRQDPGLGLRLIYFSYDVKMKEKGDIPEGYSVSREKKERFSLILESASTNQTSMYLCASSLLPIASPQHFGDGTRLSIL.

V gene TRBV11-2 combines with J gene TRBJ2-7; 8 positions agree with TRBD1. The trim removed 8 bases at V and 2 bases at J, leaving 5 bases unmatched. The germline CDR1 and CDR2 sequences are SGHAT and FQNNGV. The CDR3 runs 13 residues. CDR3 nucleotide sequence: TGTGCCAGCCAACAGGGGGAAACCTACGAGCAGTACGTC. This sequence encodes CASQQGETYEQYV.

The V and J genes are TRBV12-5 and TRBJ1-5; a weak D match, TRBD1 (5 bases). CDR1 and CDR2 from the germline V gene are LGHNT and FRNRAP. This CDR3 has 13 amino acids. V was cut by 3 bases and J by 7 bases, with 10 bases left in between. The CDR3 loop reads CASGLGVLQPQHF. The DNA of the CDR3 is TGTGCTAGTGGTTTAGGGGTCTTACAGCCCCAGCATTTT.

The chain joins TRBV7-2 to TRBJ2-7; possible D gene TRBD1, 6 bases. CDR3 length: 13 amino acids. V lost 5 bases and J 1 base, leaving 9 bases between the germline ends. Germline V gives CDR1 SGHTA, CDR2 FQGNSA. This CDR3 is CASSTDSSYEQYV. CDR3 DNA: TGTGCCAGCAGCACGGACAGTTCCTACGAGCAGTACGTC.

This chain uses TRBV15 with TRBJ1-4, with 7 bases matching TRBD1. The CDR3 runs to 19 residues. The germline V gene encodes CDR1 LNHNV and CDR2 YYDKDF (reference sequence). V lost 3 bases to trimming and J lost 0 bases; unmatched junction nucleotides: 13. The CDR3 DNA is TGTGCCACCAGCAGCGCGACAGGGACCCGAGGCTCAACTAATGAAAAACTGTTTTTT. Translating it yields CATSSATGTRGSTNEKLFF.

The chain links TRBV18 to TRBJ2-2; 7 nucleotides line up with TRBD1. J was trimmed by 1 base and V by 5 bases; bases with no gene match: 7. This CDR3 contains 16 residues. The germline V gene has CDR1 KGHSH and CDR2 LQKENI. The CDR3 is CASSSTQGKNTGELFF. CDR3 DNA: TGTGCCAGCTCATCAACACAGGGGAAGAACACCGGGGAGCTGTTTTTT.

The chain uses TRBV4-2 and TRBJ1-1; D is perhaps TRBD1 (5 bases). Trimming cost V 0 bases and J 10 bases, with 18 bases left between them. Germline loops: CDR1 LGHNA, CDR2 YNFKEQ. The CDR3 length is 15 residues. The CDR3 sequence is CASSQDREWNQGAFF. The CDR3 DNA follows: TGTGCCAGCAGCCAAGATCGGGAGTGGAATCAGGGAGCTTTCTTT.

The chain carries TRBV12-3 or TRBV12-4 and TRBJ1-2, with a weak D call TRBD1 (5 bases). The CDR3 consists of 13 residues. V was pared by 3 bases and J by 6 bases, with 11 bases between. The CDR3 nucleotides read TGTGCCAGCAGTTTGGTCAGGGAGGATGGCTACACCTTC. This sequence encodes CASSLVREDGYTF.

This sequence joins TRBV3-1 (or the pseudogene TRBV3-2) and TRBJ1-3; weak D call: TRBD1 (5 bases). Trimming cost V 1 base and J 4 bases, with 11 bases left between them. The V gene's germline CDR1 is LGHDT and CDR2 YNNKEL (reference sequence). The CDR3 extends over 15 amino acids. The CDR3 loop is CASSQGSGIGNTIYF. For the CDR3, the DNA is TGTGCCAGCAGCCAAGGATCAGGGATAGGAAACACCATATATTTT.

This chain uses TRBV4-1 with TRBJ2-1, with 7 bases that match TRBD2. The germline CDR1 and CDR2 sequences are MGHRA and YSYEKL. The CDR3 runs 16 residues. The junction had 10 bases not matched to a gene; V was cut back by 5 bases and J by 3 bases. CDR3 amino acids: CASSSRTRSFYNEQFF. CDR3 sequence (DNA): TGCGCCAGCAGCTCCCGGACTAGAAGCTTCTACAATGAGCAGTTCTTC.